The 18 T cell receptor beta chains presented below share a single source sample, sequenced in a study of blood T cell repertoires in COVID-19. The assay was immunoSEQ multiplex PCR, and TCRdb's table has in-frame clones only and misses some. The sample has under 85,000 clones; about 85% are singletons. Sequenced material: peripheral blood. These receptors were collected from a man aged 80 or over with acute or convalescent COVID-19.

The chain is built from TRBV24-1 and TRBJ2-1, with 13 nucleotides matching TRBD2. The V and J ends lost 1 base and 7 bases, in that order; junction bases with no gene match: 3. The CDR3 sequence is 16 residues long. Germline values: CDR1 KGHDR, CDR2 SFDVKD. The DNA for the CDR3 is TGTGCCACCAGTGATTTCAGGACTAGCGGGAGAAATGAGCAGTTCTTC. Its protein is CATSDFRTSGRNEQFF.

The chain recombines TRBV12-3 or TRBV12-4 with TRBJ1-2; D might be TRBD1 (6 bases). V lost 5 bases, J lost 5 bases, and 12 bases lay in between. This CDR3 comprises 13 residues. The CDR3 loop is CASSLSGVYGYTF. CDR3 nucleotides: TGTGCCAGCAGTCTATCAGGGGTTTATGGCTACACCTTC.

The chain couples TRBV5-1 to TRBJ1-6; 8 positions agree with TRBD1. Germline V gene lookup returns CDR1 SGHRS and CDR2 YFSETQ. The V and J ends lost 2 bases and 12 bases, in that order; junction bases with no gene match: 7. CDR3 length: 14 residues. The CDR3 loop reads CASSFLGQGEPLHF. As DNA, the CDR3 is TGCGCCAGCAGCTTCTTAGGACAGGGTGAACCCCTCCACTTT.

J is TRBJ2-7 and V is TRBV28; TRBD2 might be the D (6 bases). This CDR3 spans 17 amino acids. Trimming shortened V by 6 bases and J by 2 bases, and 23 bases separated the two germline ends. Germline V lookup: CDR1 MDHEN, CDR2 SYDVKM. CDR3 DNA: TGTGCCAGCAGCCCCCCCCCTAGCGCGGGCCCCCCCTACGAGCAGTACTTC. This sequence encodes CASSPPPSAGPPYEQYF.

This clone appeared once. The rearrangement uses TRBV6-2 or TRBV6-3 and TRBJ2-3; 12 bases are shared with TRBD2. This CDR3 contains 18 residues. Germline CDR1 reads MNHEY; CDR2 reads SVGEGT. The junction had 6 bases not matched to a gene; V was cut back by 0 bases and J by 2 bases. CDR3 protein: CASSYSTSGSPLTDTQYF. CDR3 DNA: TGTGCCAGCAGTTACTCGACTAGCGGGAGCCCTCTCACAGATACGCAGTATTTT.

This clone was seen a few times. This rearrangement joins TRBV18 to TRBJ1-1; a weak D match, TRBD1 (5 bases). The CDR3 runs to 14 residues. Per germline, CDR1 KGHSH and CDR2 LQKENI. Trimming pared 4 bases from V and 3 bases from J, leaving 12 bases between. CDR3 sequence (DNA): TGTGCCAGCTCACTATCGGGGGATGACACTGAAGCTTTCTTT. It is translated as CASSLSGDDTEAFF.

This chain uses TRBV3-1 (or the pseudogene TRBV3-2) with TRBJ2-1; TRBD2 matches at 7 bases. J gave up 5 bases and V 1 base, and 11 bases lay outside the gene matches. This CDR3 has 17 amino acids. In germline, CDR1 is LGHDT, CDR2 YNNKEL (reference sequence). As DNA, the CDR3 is TGTGCCAGCAGCCAAGTAAGGAGCCCGACTAGCCACAATGAGCAGTTCTTC. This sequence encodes CASSQVRSPTSHNEQFF.

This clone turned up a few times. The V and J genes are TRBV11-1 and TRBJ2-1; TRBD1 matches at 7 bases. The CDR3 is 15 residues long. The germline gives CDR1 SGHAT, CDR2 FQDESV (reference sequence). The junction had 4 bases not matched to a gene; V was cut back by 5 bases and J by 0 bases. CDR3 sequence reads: CASSRQGGSYNEQFF. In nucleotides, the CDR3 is TGTGCCAGCAGCCGACAGGGTGGCTCCTACAATGAGCAGTTCTTC. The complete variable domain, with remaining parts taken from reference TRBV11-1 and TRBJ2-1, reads EAEVAQSPRYKITEKSQAVAFWCDPISGHATLYWYRQILGQGPELLVQFQDESVVDDSQLPKDRFSAERLKGVDSTLKIQPAELGDSAMYLCASSRQGGSYNEQFFGPGTRLTVL.

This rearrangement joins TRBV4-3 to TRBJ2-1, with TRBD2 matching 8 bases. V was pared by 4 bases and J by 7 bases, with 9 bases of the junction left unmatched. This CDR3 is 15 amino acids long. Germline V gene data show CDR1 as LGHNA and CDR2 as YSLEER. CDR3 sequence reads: CASSPSGSPSNEQFF. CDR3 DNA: TGCGCCAGCAGCCCGAGCGGGAGCCCCTCAAATGAGCAGTTCTTC.

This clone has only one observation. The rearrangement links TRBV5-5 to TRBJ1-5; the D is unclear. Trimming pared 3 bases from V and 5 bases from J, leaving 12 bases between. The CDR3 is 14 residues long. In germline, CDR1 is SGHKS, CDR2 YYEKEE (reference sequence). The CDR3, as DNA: TGTGCCAGCAGCTCCGCTTCAAGCGATCAGCCCCAGCATTTT. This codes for CASSSASSDQPQHF.

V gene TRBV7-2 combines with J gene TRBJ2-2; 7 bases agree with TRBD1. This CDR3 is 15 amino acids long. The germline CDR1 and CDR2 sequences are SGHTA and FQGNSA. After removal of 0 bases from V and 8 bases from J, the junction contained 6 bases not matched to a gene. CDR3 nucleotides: TGTGCCAGCAGCTTAGCGCACGACAGGGTTGGGGAGCTGTTTTTT. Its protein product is CASSLAHDRVGELFF.

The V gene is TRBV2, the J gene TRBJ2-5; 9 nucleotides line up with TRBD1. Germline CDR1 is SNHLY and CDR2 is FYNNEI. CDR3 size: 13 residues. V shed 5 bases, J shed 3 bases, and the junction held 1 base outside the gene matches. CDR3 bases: TGTGCCAGCAGTCGGGACAGGGAAGAGACCCAGTACTTC. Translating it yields CASSRDREETQYF. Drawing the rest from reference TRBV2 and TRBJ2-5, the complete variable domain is EPEVTQTPSHQVTQMGQEVILRCVPISNHLYFYWYRQILGQKVEFLVSFYNNEISEKSEIFDDQFSVERPDGSNFTLKIRSTKLEDSAMYFCASSRDREETQYFGPGTRLLVL.

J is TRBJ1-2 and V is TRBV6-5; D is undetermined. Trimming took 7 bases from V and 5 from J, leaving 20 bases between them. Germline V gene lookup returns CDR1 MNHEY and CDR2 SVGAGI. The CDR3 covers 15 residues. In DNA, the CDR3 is TGTGCCAGCACCCCCGTCTCCACGGGAGGTTATGGCTACACCTTC. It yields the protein CASTPVSTGGYGYTF.

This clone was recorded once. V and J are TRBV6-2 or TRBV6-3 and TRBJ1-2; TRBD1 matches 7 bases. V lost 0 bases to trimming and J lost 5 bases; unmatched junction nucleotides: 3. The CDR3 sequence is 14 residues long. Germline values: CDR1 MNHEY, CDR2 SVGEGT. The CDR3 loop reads CASSYSGTEYGYTF. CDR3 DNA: TGTGCCAGCAGTTACTCTGGGACAGAATATGGCTACACCTTC.

CDR3 loop: CASRRLVAEGDTQYF. The CDR3 DNA follows: TGTGCCAGCAGGCGACTCGTAGCGGAGGGGGATACGCAGTATTTT. V usage is TRBV6-5 and J usage is TRBJ2-3, with D possibly being TRBD2 (6 bases). Germline loops: CDR1 MNHEY, CDR2 SVGAGI. This CDR3 has 15 amino acids. V shed 6 bases and J shed 6 bases, with 19 bases lying between them.

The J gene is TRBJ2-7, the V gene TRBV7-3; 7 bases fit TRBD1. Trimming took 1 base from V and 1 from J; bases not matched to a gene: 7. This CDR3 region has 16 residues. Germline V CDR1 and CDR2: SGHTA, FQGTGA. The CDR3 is CASSLIGTGESYEQYF. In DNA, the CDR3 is TGTGCCAGCAGCTTAATTGGTACAGGGGAGTCCTACGAGCAGTACTTC. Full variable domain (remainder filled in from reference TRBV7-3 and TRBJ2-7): GAGVSQTPSNKVTEKGKYVELRCDPISGHTALYWYRQSLGQGPEFLIYFQGTGAADDSGLPNDRFFAVRPEGSVSTLKIQRTERGDSAVYLCASSLIGTGESYEQYFGPGTRLTVT.

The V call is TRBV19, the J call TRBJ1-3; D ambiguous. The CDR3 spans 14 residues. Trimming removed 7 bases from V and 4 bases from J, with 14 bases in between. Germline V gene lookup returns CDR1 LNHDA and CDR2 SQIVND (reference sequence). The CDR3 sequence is CASTRGLIGNTIYF. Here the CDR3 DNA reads TGTGCCAGTACTCGCGGCCTCATCGGAAACACCATATATTTT.

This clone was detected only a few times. The CDR3 bases are TGTGCCAGCAGCCGGTTTGTTAGCGGGGACACAGATACGCAGTATTTT. Encoded protein: CASSRFVSGDTDTQYF. V usage is TRBV7-9 and J usage is TRBJ2-3; TRBD2 matches at 8 bases. CDR1 SEHNR and CDR2 FQNEAQ come from the germline V gene (reference sequence). V lost 5 bases and J lost 2; bases outside the gene matches: 9. The CDR3 consists of 16 residues.